The 27 T cell receptor beta chains given below trace back to one sample, sequenced in a study of cytomegalovirus exposure and HLA in healthy donors. Amplification used 60 Vbeta primers and 13 Jbeta primers. Using immunoSEQ multiplex PCR, the repertoire was profiled, and TCRdb retains in-frame clones only, with some absent. The sample holds more than 130,000 clones, 60% to 80% seen once. The specimen was PBMCs. Receptor source: a male donor in good health and CMV-seronegative.

V usage is TRBV28 and J usage is TRBJ2-7; D call uncertain. Deletions cut 8 bases from V and 3 bases from J, with 8 bases between. This CDR3 is built from 11 residues. The germline CDR1 and CDR2 sequences are MDHEN and SYDVKM. In nucleotides, the CDR3 is TGTGCCAGCGGTTCGAGCTACGAGCAGTACTTC. Translated: CASGSSYEQYF.

This clone was seen a single time. J is TRBJ2-1 and V is TRBV4-3; 14 bases match TRBD2. The trim removed 0 bases at V and 10 bases at J, leaving 5 bases unmatched. The CDR3 runs to 16 residues. Per the germline V gene, CDR1 is LGHNA and CDR2 is YSLEER. In DNA, the CDR3 is TGCGCCAGCAGCCAAGAGGGGACTAGCGGGGGAGAGGAGCAGTTCTTC. Residues: CASSQEGTSGGEEQFF.

The sample holds a few counts of this clone. The V call is TRBV6-5, the J call TRBJ1-4, with D possibly TRBD1 on 6 matching bases. Between the trimmed V and J ends, which lost 4 bases and 6 bases, there was a span of 12 bases. Germline assignment: CDR1 MNHEY and CDR2 SVGAGI. The CDR3 covers 14 residues. The CDR3 sequence: CASSSLWTDEKLFF. The CDR3 DNA sequence: TGTGCCAGCAGTTCCTTATGGACAGATGAAAAACTGTTTTTT.

This chain uses TRBV7-2 with TRBJ2-1, with TRBD2 as a possible D gene (7 bases). Germline CDR1 and CDR2: SGHTA and FQGNSA. This CDR3 comprises 15 residues. The V gene lost 1 base and the J gene lost 7 bases, with 14 bases spanning the gap. Here the CDR3 DNA reads TGTGCCAGCAGCTTAGTGAGGGGGGGGAAGAATGAGCAGTTCTTC. Protein: CASSLVRGGKNEQFF.

The genes are TRBV30 and TRBJ1-2, with D unclear. This CDR3 region has 11 residues. The germline V gene encodes CDR1 GTSNPN and CDR2 SVGIG (reference sequence). V was pared by 3 bases and J by 4 bases, with 6 bases between. The CDR3 here is CAWSYGYGYTF. CDR3 DNA sequence: TGTGCCTGGAGCTATGGCTATGGCTACACCTTC.

The chain carries TRBV28 and TRBJ2-2; TRBD2 is a possible D gene (7 bases). The CDR3 spans 17 residues. The germline V and J ends were trimmed by 2 bases and 6 bases, with 19 bases remaining between them. The germline gives CDR1 MDHEN, CDR2 SYDVKM. The CDR3 here is CASSLDPGGGKAGELFF. The CDR3 DNA is TGTGCCAGCAGTTTAGATCCTGGGGGGGGCAAAGCCGGGGAGCTGTTTTTT.

The CDR3 region has the DNA TGTGCCAGCAGCTTGGTTTTAGCGGGAGGGGCTGAAGCTTTCTTT. Amino acids: CASSLVLAGGAEAFF. The chain links TRBV5-4 to TRBJ1-1; a possible D gene is TRBD1 (5 bases). This CDR3 region has 15 residues. V lost 0 bases and J 6 bases, leaving 15 bases between the germline ends. Per the germline V gene, CDR1 is SGHNT and CDR2 is YYREEE (reference sequence).

This clone was counted only a few times. The chain employs TRBV15 and TRBJ1-5, with TRBD1 identical over 11 bases. Germline V gives CDR1 LNHNV, CDR2 YYDKDF (reference sequence). After removal of 0 bases from V and 4 bases from J, the junction contained 11 bases not matched to a gene. CDR3 size: 19 residues. CDR3 nucleotide sequence: TGTGCCACCAGCAGAGATCGCCCGGACAGGGGGCGGTGGAATCAGCCCCAGCATTTT. Its protein product is CATSRDRPDRGRWNQPQHF. Complete variable domain (other parts from reference TRBV15 and TRBJ1-5): DAMVIQNPRYQVTQFGKPVTLSCSQTLNHNVMYWYQQKSSQAPKLLFHYYDKDFNNEADTPDNFQSRRPNTSFCFLDIRSPGLGDTAMYLCATSRDRPDRGRWNQPQHFGDGTRLSIL.

The J gene is TRBJ1-5, the V gene TRBV19; TRBD1 is a possible D gene (6 bases). The CDR3 runs to 15 residues. V gave up 3 bases and J gave up 5 bases, with 14 bases separating them. The germline V gene has CDR1 LNHDA and CDR2 SQIVND (reference sequence). The CDR3 loop is CASSIRPGGHQPQHF. The CDR3 DNA follows: TGTGCCAGTAGTATTAGGCCGGGGGGCCATCAGCCCCAGCATTTT.

Here the CDR3 reads CATPPGGQYF. For the CDR3, the DNA is TGTGCCACCCCTCCGGGGGGGCAGTACTTC. The V and J genes are TRBV5-8 and TRBJ2-5, with 8 bases lining up with TRBD2. Trimming took 9 bases from V and 11 from J; bases not matched to a gene: 6. CDR1 is SGHTS, CDR2 YDEGEE, per germline. This CDR3 region has 10 residues.

This clone has a single count. The chain carries TRBV18 and TRBJ1-2, with 9 bases identical to TRBD1. V lost 6 bases and J lost 3; bases outside the gene matches: 11. Germline CDR1 KGHSH, CDR2 LQKENI. The CDR3 covers 16 residues. CDR3 DNA: TGTGCCAGCTCCCCTTCGGAGACAGGGGGAGACTATGGCTACACCTTC. Protein sequence: CASSPSETGGDYGYTF.

The V gene is TRBV7-9, the J gene TRBJ2-4, with 9 bases fitting TRBD2. The CDR3 is 18 residues long. Per germline, CDR1 SEHNR and CDR2 FQNEAQ (reference sequence). J gave up 4 bases and V 5 bases, and 15 bases lay outside the gene matches. The CDR3 reads CASSLSRGGINWKNIQYF. CDR3 DNA: TGTGCCAGCAGCCTCTCGCGGGGGGGGATTAATTGGAAAAACATTCAGTACTTC.

This chain uses TRBV7-2 with TRBJ2-2, with D possibly being TRBD1 (6 bases). The CDR3 loop spans 13 amino acids. CDR1 is SGHTA, CDR2 FQGNSA, per germline. V lost 4 bases and J 7 bases, leaving 10 bases between the germline ends. CDR3 loop: CASSSRGGGELFF. The CDR3 DNA reads TGTGCCAGCAGCTCCCGAGGGGGCGGGGAGCTGTTTTTT.

The rearrangement joins TRBV9 to TRBJ2-3; 11 nucleotides match TRBD2. V was clipped by 0 bases and J by 2 bases; unmatched bases: 5. CDR1 is SGDLS, CDR2 YYNGEE, per germline. This CDR3 has 17 amino acids. The CDR3 DNA follows: TGTGCCAGCAGCGTAGGGGTAGCGGGGGGGAACACAGATACGCAGTATTTT. This sequence encodes CASSVGVAGGNTDTQYF.

The rearrangement links TRBV28 to TRBJ2-5; TRBD1 matches at 8 bases. The CDR3 totals 13 residues. Germline V gene lookup returns CDR1 MDHEN and CDR2 SYDVKM. V lost 11 bases to trimming and J lost 3 bases; unmatched junction nucleotides: 8. The CDR3 loop is CAGTRQGKETQYF. In DNA, the CDR3 is TGTGCCGGCACCCGACAGGGGAAAGAGACCCAGTACTTC.

The chain links TRBV7-9 to TRBJ2-3; D is possibly TRBD2 (6 bases). The CDR3 consists of 12 residues. V was shortened by 5 bases and J by 6 bases, with 9 bases between the two germline ends. Germline assignment: CDR1 SEHNR and CDR2 FQNEAQ (reference sequence). The chain's CDR3 is CASSGGWDTQYF. CDR3 in DNA: TGTGCCAGCAGCGGGGGGTGGGATACGCAGTATTTT. The variable domain in full, with the rest retrieved from reference TRBV7-9 and TRBJ2-3, is DTGVSQNPRHKITKRGQNVTFRCDPISEHNRLYWYRQTLGQGPEFLTYFQNEAQLEKSRLLSDRFSAERPKGSFSTLEIQRTEQGDSAMYLCASSGGWDTQYFGPGTRLTVL.

This chain uses TRBV19 with TRBJ2-1; D might be TRBD1 (6 bases). The CDR3 contains 16 residues. The V gene lost 3 bases and the J gene lost 6 bases, with 18 bases spanning the gap. Germline V gene lookup returns CDR1 LNHDA and CDR2 SQIVND (reference sequence). Here the CDR3 reads CASSMGLTGKGNEQFF. The CDR3 DNA follows: TGTGCCAGTAGTATGGGGCTGACAGGCAAGGGCAATGAGCAGTTCTTC. Looking up the rest from reference TRBV19 and TRBJ2-1 gives the full variable domain: DGGITQSPKYLFRKEGQNVTLSCEQNLNHDAMYWYRQDPGQGLRLIYYSQIVNDFQKGDIAEGYSVSREKKESFPLTVTSAQKNPTAFYLCASSMGLTGKGNEQFFGPGTRLTVL.

This clone was counted only a few times. The V and J genes are TRBV2 and TRBJ2-7, with D tentatively TRBD1 (5 bases). From germline, CDR1 is SNHLY and CDR2 FYNNEI. Trimming cost V 3 bases and J 5 bases, with 11 bases left between them. The CDR3 covers 13 residues. CDR3 bases: TGTGCCAGCAGTGATCGGCAGGGAAACGAGCAGTACTTC. Its protein is CASSDRQGNEQYF.

With regard to this clone: One junction end does not reproduce the germline sequence, and a read error may be involved. The V call is TRBV5-1, the J call TRBJ2-6; tentative D call: TRBD2 (6 bases). There are 15 residues in the CDR3. Looked up from germline, CDR1 is SGHRS and CDR2 is YFSETQ. As DNA, the CDR3 is TGCGCCAGCAGTTTGGGACTCTCTGGGGCCAACGTCCTGACTTTC. Translating gives CASSLGLSGANVLTF.

This clone came up once. V is TRBV15 and J is TRBJ1-5, with D uncertain. The CDR3 contains 15 residues. Germline V CDR1 and CDR2: LNHNV, YYDKDF (reference sequence). Trimming cost V 0 bases and J 6 bases, with 12 bases left between them. CDR3 residues: CATSRDPTAGQPQHF. In DNA form, the CDR3 reads TGTGCCACCAGCAGAGATCCGACCGCAGGTCAGCCCCAGCATTTT.

V usage is TRBV25-1 and J usage is TRBJ2-7; 14 bases line up with TRBD2. CDR1 MGHDK and CDR2 SYGVNS come from the germline V gene. The CDR3 is 14 residues long. Losses at the gene ends were 9 bases for V and 2 bases for J; bases not matched to a gene: 3. CDR3 sequence reads: CASSGLAGAYEQYF. In nucleotides, the CDR3 is TGTGCCAGTTCGGGACTAGCGGGGGCCTACGAGCAGTACTTC.

This clone came up once. V is TRBV2 and J is TRBJ1-1, with TRBD1 matching 7 bases. This CDR3 spans 15 amino acids. Germline lookup yields CDR1 SNHLY and CDR2 FYNNEI. J was trimmed by 4 bases and V by 5 bases; bases with no gene match: 10. The CDR3 DNA reads as TGTGCCAGCAGTTCCGGACAGGCTGGAGGCACTGAAGCTTTCTTT. It codes for CASSSGQAGGTEAFF.

The gene calls are TRBV28 and TRBJ2-7, with TRBD2 as a possible D gene (6 bases). V lost 7 bases and J 6 bases, leaving 13 bases between the germline ends. Germline lookup yields CDR1 MDHEN and CDR2 SYDVKM. The CDR3 is 12 residues long. The CDR3 bases are TGTGCCAGCAAGGGGAGGCAGGGCGAGCAGTACTTC. It specifies CASKGRQGEQYF.

The chain uses TRBV7-6 and TRBJ2-5, with TRBD2 as a possible D gene (5 bases). V dropped 3 bases and J dropped 1 base, with 21 bases sitting between them. The CDR3 totals 18 residues. Germline V gives CDR1 SGHVS, CDR2 FNYEAQ. In DNA form, the CDR3 reads TGTGCCAGCAGCTTGTATCCCGCGGTTGGACTGGTCCAAGAGACCCAGTACTTC. Protein: CASSLYPAVGLVQETQYF.

The gene calls are TRBV11-2 and TRBJ1-1, with D maybe TRBD1 (5 bases). Trimming removed 2 bases from V and 4 bases from J, with 14 bases in between. This CDR3 is built from 15 residues. Germline assignment: CDR1 SGHAT and CDR2 FQNNGV. CDR3 sequence reads: CASSLLSGLGTEAFF. Written as DNA, the CDR3 is TGTGCCAGCAGCTTATTATCAGGGCTCGGCACTGAAGCTTTCTTT.

V is TRBV7-9 and J is TRBJ1-2; D is perhaps TRBD1 (6 bases). Germline V lookup: CDR1 SEHNR, CDR2 FQNEAQ (reference sequence). The CDR3 loop spans 14 amino acids. Trimming removed 2 bases from V and 6 bases from J, with 13 bases in between. The CDR3 DNA is TGTGCCAGCAGCTTATACAGGGATCAGGATGGCTACACCTTC. Its protein product is CASSLYRDQDGYTF.

This clone is a singleton in its sample. This chain links TRBV7-7 with TRBJ2-5, with TRBD2 as a possible D gene (6 bases). Per the germline V gene, CDR1 is SSHAT and CDR2 is FNYEAQ (reference sequence). The CDR3 contains 13 residues. V lost 7 bases and J 5 bases, leaving 14 bases between the germline ends. The CDR3 spells CASKNGGSETQYF. In DNA, the CDR3 is TGTGCCAGCAAGAACGGGGGTAGTGAGACCCAGTACTTC.